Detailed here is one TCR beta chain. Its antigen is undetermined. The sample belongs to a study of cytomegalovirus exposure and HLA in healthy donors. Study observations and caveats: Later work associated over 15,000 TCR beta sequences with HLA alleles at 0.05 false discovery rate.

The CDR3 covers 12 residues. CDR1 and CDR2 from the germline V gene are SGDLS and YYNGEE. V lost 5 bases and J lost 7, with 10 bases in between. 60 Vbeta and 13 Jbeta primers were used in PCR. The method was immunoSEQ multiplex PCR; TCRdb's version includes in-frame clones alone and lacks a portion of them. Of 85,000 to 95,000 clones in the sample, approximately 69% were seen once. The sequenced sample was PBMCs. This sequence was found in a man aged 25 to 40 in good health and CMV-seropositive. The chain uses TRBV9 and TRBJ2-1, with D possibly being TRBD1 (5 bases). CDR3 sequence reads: CASSSQENEQFF. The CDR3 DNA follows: TGTGCCAGCAGTTCACAGGAGAATGAGCAGTTCTTC.